The sequence of this T cell receptor (beta chain) was determined in a study of blood T cell repertoires in COVID-19 (dated by TCRdb to between 2020 and 2021). Background on the whole study: The collaborator samples originated in the United States, Italy and Spain and spanned the acute and convalescent phases of COVID-19. The samples were drawn from two sources: the first 160 participants of the ongoing ImmuneRACE study, and about 1,300 subjects contributed by 6 global collaborators. HLA class I and class II types, where available, came from metadata supplied by the sample provider rather than from assay-based typing. The material from the prospective study consisted of cDNA or gDNA derived from T cells, B-cell-depleted T cells, or PBMCs. The dataset comprised deeply sampled blood TCRbeta repertoires from subjects exposed to, actively infected with, or recovered from COVID-19. Sample metadata almost always included a de-identified subject ID, COVID-19 status, age in years and sex. The repertoires were made available in a free public database intended to serve as a resource for research on the immune response to SARS-CoV-2.

The collaborating institutions used their own protocols to collect whole blood in K2EDTA tubes. For TCRbeta analysis, collaborator samples were shipped as frozen whole blood, as isolated PBMCs, or as DNA extracted from either sample type. As for this clone: Its antigen has not been determined. Per-base qualities were not stored, and no clone one base away is much larger. Within the sample, other DNA sequences also encode this same CDR3.

The immunoSEQ Assay, a bias-controlled multiplex PCR, was used to amplify TCRbeta CDR3 regions from genomic DNA. In the authors' own workflow: The number of nucleated cells in each sample was estimated from the amplification of reference gene primers within the assay. To quantify the absolute abundance of each unique TCRbeta CDR3 rearrangement, sequence reads were collapsed and filtered. For each sample, productive Simpson clonality was calculated as the square root of Simpson's diversity index across productive rearrangements. In its TCRdb copy, this immuneACCESS table keeps in-frame sequences only and misses some clones. Where compared with another copy, unresolved V genes explain less than half of these, and the others have no known cause. The V and J calls and clone size were taken over from that table, and D and trimming were inferred from the DNA. The sample contains about 40,000 clones, roughly 80% of them found a single time. More than 20% of the sample goes to the ten largest clones.

Results and caveats for the whole study, not just this receptor: Clinical and demographic metadata were provided uncurated, with the amount varying by source and participant.

This clonotype originated in a human donor with acute or convalescent COVID-19. The donor label of this sample is uncertain. Material for sequencing was peripheral blood.

The CDR3 is CASSAGTGTYEQYF. The bases are TGTGCCAGCTCCGCGGGGACAGGGACTTACGAGCAGTACTTC. This receptor chain uses TRBV9 and TRBJ2-7, with 9 middle bases fitting TRBD1. Measured from the cysteine to the phenylalanine, the CDR3 is 14 residues long. Only the CDR3 portion is preserved as DNA: 42 bases, with reading frame beginning at the first base. Trimming accounts for 7 bases at V and 4 bases at J, while the number of junction bases matched to no gene is 9. Sequences SGDLS (CDR1) and YYNGEE (CDR2) are obtained from the germline V gene. When the CDR3 is completed using the reference TRBV9 and TRBJ2-7 genes on either side, the full variable domain is DSGVTQTPKHLITATGQRVTLRCSPRSGDLSVYWYQQSLDQGLQFLIQYYNGEERAKGNILERFSAQQFPDLHSELNLSSLELGDSALYFCASSAGTGTYEQYFGPGTRLTVT.